The next 26 T cell receptor beta chains were all read from a single sample in a study of blood T cell repertoires in COVID-19. Here immunoSEQ multiplex PCR was the method, and the copy in TCRdb shows in-frame clones only, minus some. The sample records some 89,000 clones, more than 75% being singletons. The sample consisted of peripheral blood. The origin of the receptors is a human donor in a cohort sampled during active COVID-19.

Details on this clone: Additional DNA sequences in this sample encode the identical CDR3. CDR3 in amino acids: CASSQVVNTEAFF. For the CDR3, the DNA is TGTGCCAGCAGCCAAGTAGTAAACACTGAAGCTTTCTTT. The chain links TRBV3-1 (or the pseudogene TRBV3-2) to TRBJ1-1, with D uncertain. Germline V CDR1 and CDR2: LGHDT, YNNKEL (reference sequence). V dropped 1 base and J dropped 2 bases, with 5 bases sitting between them. The CDR3 spans 13 residues.

The V call is TRBV3-1 (or the pseudogene TRBV3-2), the J call TRBJ2-7; D may be TRBD1 (5 bases). The germline CDR1 and CDR2 sequences are LGHDT and YNNKEL (reference sequence). The CDR3 is made up of 13 amino acids. Trimming removed 5 bases at V and 2 bases at J, with 10 bases between. CDR3 loop: CASSDSPAYEQYF. CDR3 coding DNA: TGTGCCAGCAGCGACAGTCCAGCCTACGAGCAGTACTTC.

This clone was found once. The chain links TRBV29-1 to TRBJ2-1; TRBD2 agrees at 7 bases. The CDR3 length is 16 residues. The trim removed 4 bases at V and 8 bases at J, leaving 17 bases unmatched. Per the germline V gene, CDR1 is SQVTM and CDR2 is ANQGSEA. The CDR3 region has the DNA TGCAGCGTTGTTTCATCGCGGCTAGCGGTTCACGATGAGCAGTTCTTC. Translated, it gives CSVVSSRLAVHDEQFF.

This clone has only one observation. This chain joins TRBV11-2 and TRBJ2-1, with TRBD2 identical over 10 bases. The CDR3 contains 15 residues. After removal of 5 bases from V and 8 bases from J, the junction contained 9 bases not matched to a gene. The germline V gene encodes CDR1 SGHAT and CDR2 FQNNGV. The DNA of the CDR3 is TGTGCCAGCAGCCCCAGCGGGGGGGCGGGCTATGAGCAGTTCTTC. This codes for CASSPSGGAGYEQFF.

The chain is built from TRBV18 and TRBJ1-2; a possible D gene is TRBD1 (6 bases). Between the trimmed V and J ends, which lost 1 base and 4 bases, there was a span of 13 bases. Germline V gene lookup returns CDR1 KGHSH and CDR2 LQKENI. There are 15 residues in the CDR3. CDR3: CASSPRYREGYGYTF. As DNA, the CDR3 is TGTGCCAGCTCACCACGGTACAGGGAAGGCTATGGCTACACCTTC.

V is TRBV5-6 and J is TRBJ1-3, with 7 bases fitting TRBD1. J lost 9 bases, V lost 3 bases, and 9 bases had no gene match. CDR3 length: 14 amino acids. Germline CDR1 is SGHDT and CDR2 is YYEEEE. The DNA of the CDR3 is TGTGCCAGCAGCTCCAGACAGGGTTGGAGCACCATATATTTT. Translation: CASSSRQGWSTIYF.

The chain carries TRBV12-3 or TRBV12-4 and TRBJ2-3; possibly TRBD2 for D (5 bases). The CDR3 covers 13 residues. Trimming shortened V by 3 bases and J by 2 bases, and 6 bases separated the two germline ends. CDR3 coding DNA: TGTGCCAGCAGTTTGCGGGCCACAGATACGCAGTATTTT. Protein product: CASSLRATDTQYF.

Regarding this clone: At the DNA level, this CDR3 is encoded by other sequences in the same sample as well. This chain connects TRBV19 to TRBJ2-2, with 7 bases fitting TRBD1. Germline V lookup: CDR1 LNHDA, CDR2 SQIVND (reference sequence). This CDR3 has 15 amino acids. Unmatched junction bases numbered 4, after V lost 4 bases and J lost 2 bases. CDR3 sequence: CASSTGTANTGELFF. CDR3 coding DNA: TGTGCCAGTAGTACCGGGACAGCTAACACCGGGGAGCTGTTTTTT. Supplemented by reference TRBV19 and TRBJ2-2, the full variable domain reads DGGITQSPKYLFRKEGQNVTLSCEQNLNHDAMYWYRQDPGQGLRLIYYSQIVNDFQKGDIAEGYSVSREKKESFPLTVTSAQKNPTAFYLCASSTGTANTGELFFGEGSRLTVL.

The V call is TRBV27, the J call TRBJ2-1; TRBD2 is a possible D gene (6 bases). V dropped 5 bases and J dropped 5 bases, with 16 bases sitting between them. The CDR3 contains 15 residues. CDR1 MNHEY and CDR2 SMNVEV come from the germline V gene (reference sequence). The CDR3 region is CASSLGAGLNNEQFF. The CDR3 DNA follows: TGTGCCAGCAGTCTAGGCGCGGGACTTAACAATGAGCAGTTCTTC.

The V call is TRBV19, the J call TRBJ1-1; the D gene is possibly TRBD1 (5 bases). Germline V CDR1 and CDR2: LNHDA, SQIVND (reference sequence). This CDR3 contains 17 residues. With 5 bases removed from V and 4 bases from J, the gap between germline ends came to 23 bases. DNA for the CDR3: TGTGCCAGTAGTCTCGACCTCATTCAGGGCTTGGGCACTGAAGCTTTCTTT. Amino acids: CASSLDLIQGLGTEAFF.

The chain couples TRBV6-5 to TRBJ1-5; 7 bases match TRBD1. The CDR3 is 15 residues long. Trimming removed 6 bases from V and 5 bases from J; junction bases left unmatched: 10. Germline values: CDR1 MNHEY, CDR2 SVGAGI. CDR3 amino acids: CASSSRQGSYQPQHF. The CDR3 DNA reads as TGTGCCAGCAGCTCAAGACAGGGATCTTATCAGCCCCAGCATTTT.

The DNA of the CDR3 is TGTGCCAGCAGCCAAGTTTTTGGGGAGACTGAAGCTTTCTTT. Protein sequence: CASSQVFGETEAFF. The chain is built from TRBV3-1 (or the pseudogene TRBV3-2) and TRBJ1-1; D not certain. The germline V and J ends were trimmed by 1 base and 5 bases, with 11 bases remaining between them. The CDR3 is 14 residues long. The V gene's germline CDR1 is LGHDT and CDR2 YNNKEL (reference sequence).

Concerning this clone itself: One end of the junction varies from germline; a read error may be responsible. This chain joins TRBV7-9 and TRBJ2-7; D is possibly TRBD1 or TRBD2 (7 bases each). Germline CDR1 SEHNR, CDR2 FQNEAQ (reference sequence). The CDR3 is 17 residues long. CDR3 protein: CASSLAGGAKGSYEQYF. CDR3 coding DNA: TGTGCCAGCAGTTTAGCAGGGGGGGCGAAGGGCTCCTACGAGCAGTACTTC.

The rearrangement links TRBV20-1 to TRBJ2-7; possible D gene TRBD1, 7 bases. Between the trimmed V and J ends, which lost 3 bases and 5 bases, there was a span of 14 bases. CDR1 and CDR2 from the germline V gene are DFQATT and SNEGSKA (reference sequence). The CDR3 is 13 residues long. CDR3 loop: CSASPGRGDEQYF. As DNA, the CDR3 is TGCAGTGCTAGTCCAGGCAGGGGGGACGAGCAGTACTTC.

This chain links TRBV11-2 with TRBJ2-3; D remains ambiguous. Between the trimmed V and J ends, which lost 1 base and 0 bases, there was a span of 8 bases. Germline CDR1 is SGHAT and CDR2 is FQNNGV. The CDR3 covers 15 residues. The CDR3 DNA reads as TGTGCCAGCAGCTTAGCAGGTTTTAGCACAGATACGCAGTATTTT. This sequence encodes CASSLAGFSTDTQYF.

The V and J genes are TRBV6-5 and TRBJ2-1; 9 positions match TRBD2. With V trimmed by 7 bases and J by 9 bases, 10 bases remained unmatched. CDR3 length: 14 amino acids. Germline loops: CDR1 MNHEY, CDR2 SVGAGI. The DNA for the CDR3 is TGTGCCAGCAAAATGGGACTAGCCAATCCTGAGCAGTTCTTC. Translating gives CASKMGLANPEQFF.

The rearrangement joins TRBV5-1 to TRBJ2-1; TRBD2 is a possible D gene (6 bases). The CDR3 is made up of 19 amino acids. Trimming took off 0 bases at V and 0 bases at J, with 19 bases between the two ends. The germline V gene encodes CDR1 SGHRS and CDR2 YFSETQ. CDR3 nucleotides: TGCGCCAGCAGCTTGGGGGCGGGGTCCGGAAGGAGCTCCTACAATGAGCAGTTCTTC. Residues: CASSLGAGSGRSSYNEQFF.

The V gene is TRBV29-1, the J gene TRBJ2-1; D is possibly TRBD2 (6 bases). Germline assignment: CDR1 SQVTM and CDR2 ANQGSEA. There are 14 residues in the CDR3. With 7 bases removed from V and 3 bases from J, the gap between germline ends came to 16 bases. DNA of the CDR3: TGCAGCGGCGGCCGGGAGCGTGACTACAATGAGCAGTTCTTC. Translating it yields CSGGRERDYNEQFF.

The rearrangement links TRBV6-5 to TRBJ2-5, with 9 bases aligning to TRBD2. Germline CDR1 is MNHEY and CDR2 is SVGAGI. The CDR3 consists of 16 residues. J gave up 5 bases and V 4 bases, and 11 bases lay outside the gene matches. The CDR3 DNA is TGTGCCAGCAGTTCTCAACCGGGACTAGCCTCCGAGACCCAGTACTTC. Amino acids: CASSSQPGLASETQYF.

The rearrangement joins TRBV3-1 (or the pseudogene TRBV3-2) to TRBJ1-1; D ambiguous. The CDR3 contains 16 residues. Germline V gene lookup returns CDR1 LGHDT and CDR2 YNNKEL (reference sequence). V dropped 2 bases and J dropped 6 bases, with 19 bases sitting between them. Written as DNA, the CDR3 is TGTGCCAGCAGCCAACGGACTCACCTGAGCTACCCTGAAGCTTTCTTT. This codes for CASSQRTHLSYPEAFF.

CDR3 amino acids: CASSQEQGQANEKLFF. CDR3 sequence (DNA): TGCGCCAGCAGCCAAGAACAGGGGCAGGCTAATGAAAAACTGTTTTTT. This chain connects TRBV4-1 to TRBJ1-4; 7 positions agree with TRBD1. Per the germline V gene, CDR1 is MGHRA and CDR2 is YSYEKL. V lost 0 bases and J lost 3; bases outside the gene matches: 4. There are 16 residues in the CDR3.

The chain links TRBV7-2 to TRBJ1-3, with 10 bases fitting TRBD1. Trimming took 1 base from V and 7 from J; bases not matched to a gene: 4. The CDR3 extends over 15 amino acids. Germline CDR1 SGHTA, CDR2 FQGNSA. The CDR3 nucleotides read TGTGCCAGCAGCTTAGGGGACAGGGGCTTTAACACCATATATTTT. Protein: CASSLGDRGFNTIYF.

This rearrangement joins TRBV6-1 to TRBJ2-7, with 8 bases aligning to TRBD2. There are 15 residues in the CDR3. The germline CDR1 and CDR2 sequences are MNHNS and SASEGT. V gave up 2 bases and J gave up 0 bases; unmatched junction bases: 3. The CDR3 loop is CASSEFGGASYEQYF. The CDR3 nucleotides read TGTGCCAGCAGTGAATTCGGGGGGGCCTCCTACGAGCAGTACTTC.

This clone appeared once. The chain links TRBV19 to TRBJ1-4; no definite D call. The CDR3 extends over 14 amino acids. Trimming removed 5 bases from V and 8 bases from J, with 15 bases in between. Germline lookup yields CDR1 LNHDA and CDR2 SQIVND (reference sequence). This chain's CDR3 is CASSLRGRGEKLFF. The CDR3 DNA is TGTGCCAGTAGTCTCCGAGGGCGAGGGGAAAAACTGTTTTTT.

The gene calls are TRBV5-6 and TRBJ2-3; unclear D gene. The CDR3 consists of 15 residues. Between the trimmed V and J ends, which lost 2 bases and 0 bases, there was a span of 10 bases. Germline CDR1 is SGHDT and CDR2 is YYEEEE. The DNA for the CDR3 is TGTGCCAGCAGCTTACAGATTTCTAGCACAGATACGCAGTATTTT. Its protein is CASSLQISSTDTQYF. Drawing the rest from reference TRBV5-6 and TRBJ2-3, the complete variable domain is DAGVTQSPTHLIKTRGQQVTLRCSPKSGHDTVSWYQQALGQGPQFIFQYYEEEERQRGNFPDRFSGHQFPNYSSELNVNALLLGDSALYLCASSLQISSTDTQYFGPGTRLTVL.

The chain recombines TRBV19 with TRBJ1-5; D might be TRBD1 (6 bases). Germline loops: CDR1 LNHDA, CDR2 SQIVND (reference sequence). The CDR3 totals 20 residues. The V end lost 1 base, the J end lost 1 base, and 23 bases lay between the germline ends. The CDR3, as DNA: TGTGCCAGTAGTATAGCGATTTATCGGCGGGGGCAAGGGAGCAATCAGCCCCAGCATTTT. It encodes CASSIAIYRRGQGSNQPQHF.